A single sample gave rise to the 32 T cell receptor beta chains below, sequenced in a study of cytomegalovirus exposure and HLA in healthy donors. The assay was immunoSEQ multiplex PCR, and TCRdb's table has in-frame clones only and misses some. Of tens of thousands of clones detected, just over 90% appear once; the ten largest clones hold approximately 2.2%. The sample consisted of PBMCs. The receptor source for this set is a man between 25 and 39 years old in good health and CMV-seronegative.

V and J are TRBV2 and TRBJ1-4; tentative D call: TRBD1 (6 bases). Trimming took 5 bases from V and 6 from J, leaving 13 bases between them. Germline CDR1 reads SNHLY; CDR2 reads FYNNEI. This CDR3 has 14 residues. The CDR3 coding sequence is TGTGCCAGCAGTTATGATGAGGGGGATGAAAAACTGTTTTTT. It codes for CASSYDEGDEKLFF.

V usage is TRBV5-1 and J usage is TRBJ2-3, with D tentatively TRBD2 (7 bases). CDR3 length: 17 residues. Trimming left V 0 bases short and J 0 bases short, with 14 bases between. Germline V gives CDR1 SGHRS, CDR2 YFSETQ. The CDR3 nucleotides are TGCGCCAGCAGCTTGGGGTGGCGGGGGACAAGCACAGATACGCAGTATTTT. Encoded protein: CASSLGWRGTSTDTQYF.

The V gene is TRBV7-3, the J gene TRBJ2-5; no reliable D call. The CDR3 sequence is 13 residues long. CDR1 and CDR2 (germline): SGHTA, FQGTGA. With 2 bases removed from V and 1 base from J, the gap between germline ends came to 5 bases. CDR3 sequence (DNA): TGTGCCAGCAGCTTACCCATCCAAGAGACCCAGTACTTC. Residues: CASSLPIQETQYF.

The chain links TRBV5-8 to TRBJ2-7; D is undetermined. Trimming left V 4 bases short and J 0 bases short, with 8 bases between. This CDR3 is built from 13 residues. CDR1 SGHTS and CDR2 YDEGEE come from the germline V gene. CDR3 in DNA: TGTGCCAGCAGCGCGATAAGCTCCTACGAGCAGTACTTC. It specifies CASSAISSYEQYF.

J is TRBJ2-3 and V is TRBV7-9; 10 nucleotides agree with TRBD2. This CDR3 spans 16 amino acids. Germline loops: CDR1 SEHNR, CDR2 FQNEAQ (reference sequence). V was pared by 2 bases and J by 0 bases, with 2 bases of the junction left unmatched. The CDR3 loop reads CASSLLAGESTDTQYF. CDR3 coding DNA: TGTGCCAGCAGCTTACTAGCGGGGGAAAGCACAGATACGCAGTATTTT. Combining the CDR3 with reference TRBV7-9 and TRBJ2-3 gives the whole variable domain DTGVSQNPRHKITKRGQNVTFRCDPISEHNRLYWYRQTLGQGPEFLTYFQNEAQLEKSRLLSDRFSAERPKGSFSTLEIQRTEQGDSAMYLCASSLLAGESTDTQYFGPGTRLTVL.

The chain is built from TRBV11-3 and TRBJ2-7; 11 nucleotides match TRBD1. Germline assignment: CDR1 SGHNT and CDR2 YENEEA. Trimming removed 4 bases from V and 6 bases from J; junction bases left unmatched: 2. The CDR3 has 13 amino acids. The CDR3 DNA reads TGTGCCAGCAGCTCAGGGACAGGGGGCGAGCAGTACTTC. As protein: CASSSGTGGEQYF.

V gene TRBV28 combines with J gene TRBJ1-1; 7 bases agree with TRBD1. Germline CDR1 MDHEN, CDR2 SYDVKM. The length of the CDR3 is 17 residues. V lost 5 bases, J lost 5 bases, and 17 bases stayed unmatched. For the CDR3, the DNA is TGTGCCAGCAGTCCTCCGGGACAGAGGGGAAGACGAACTGAAGCTTTCTTT. Its translation: CASSPPGQRGRRTEAFF. The variable domain in full, completed from reference TRBV28 and TRBJ1-1, reads DVKVTQSSRYLVKRTGEKVFLECVQDMDHENMFWYRQDPGLGLRLIYFSYDVKMKEKGDIPEGYSVSREKKERFSLILESASTNQTSMYLCASSPPGQRGRRTEAFFGQGTRLTVV.

V is TRBV30 and J is TRBJ2-6; 7 bases fit TRBD2. The J segment lost 2 bases and the V segment lost 0 bases, leaving 13 bases of the junction unmatched. From germline, CDR1 is GTSNPN and CDR2 SVGIG (reference sequence). The CDR3 is 19 residues long. The CDR3 DNA sequence: TGTGCCTGGAGTGTGTCCCGACTAGCCGGTTATGCTGGGGCCAACGTCCTGACTTTC. Amino acid sequence: CAWSVSRLAGYAGANVLTF.

This clone appeared a single time. The rearrangement links TRBV14 to TRBJ1-2; D gene uncertain. Germline CDR1 SGHDN, CDR2 FVKESK. This CDR3 has 15 residues. The V end lost 0 bases, the J end lost 4 bases, and 12 bases lay between the germline ends. CDR3 bases: TGTGCCAGCAGCCAAGATCTTGAGACTAGCTATGGCTACACCTTC. Amino acids: CASSQDLETSYGYTF.

In its sample, this clone was seen once. This chain joins TRBV6-1 and TRBJ1-5; possibly TRBD1 for D (5 bases). This CDR3 has 14 amino acids. Germline assignment: CDR1 MNHNS and CDR2 SASEGT. Trimming removed 4 bases from V and 0 bases from J, with 7 bases in between. CDR3 sequence (DNA): TGTGCCAGCAGTGTACAGGCTAGCAATCAGCCCCAGCATTTT. It translates to CASSVQASNQPQHF.

The chain is built from TRBV30 and TRBJ2-3, with unresolved D. The germline V gene encodes CDR1 GTSNPN and CDR2 SVGIG (reference sequence). This CDR3 contains 13 residues. Trimming pared 3 bases from V and 2 bases from J, leaving 9 bases between. For the CDR3, the DNA is TGTGCCTGGAGCTCACTAATCACAGATACGCAGTATTTT. Protein sequence: CAWSSLITDTQYF.

V and J are TRBV11-2 and TRBJ1-2; D may be TRBD1 (5 bases). The CDR3 is made up of 13 amino acids. Deletions cut 5 bases from V and 6 bases from J, with 13 bases between. Per the germline V gene, CDR1 is SGHAT and CDR2 is FQNNGV. The CDR3 region has the DNA TGTGCCAGCAGCCCGCAGGGAATCGATGGCTACACCTTC. Protein product: CASSPQGIDGYTF.

The rearrangement joins TRBV11-2 to TRBJ1-1; 7 nucleotides align to TRBD1. This CDR3 is 15 amino acids long. The germline CDR1 and CDR2 sequences are SGHAT and FQNNGV. The V and J ends lost 5 bases and 0 bases, in that order; junction bases with no gene match: 6. Here the CDR3 reads CASSPSTGMNTEAFF. In DNA, the CDR3 is TGTGCCAGCAGCCCGTCGACAGGGATGAACACTGAAGCTTTCTTT. The full variable domain, with the rest looked up from reference TRBV11-2 and TRBJ1-1, is EAGVAQSPRYKIIEKRQSVAFWCNPISGHATLYWYQQILGQGPKLLIQFQNNGVVDDSQLPKDRFSAERLKGVDSTLKIQPAKLEDSAVYLCASSPSTGMNTEAFFGQGTRLTVV.

V and J are TRBV7-8 and TRBJ2-5; TRBD1 might be the D (6 bases). Per germline, CDR1 SGHVS and CDR2 FQNEAQ. The CDR3 runs 16 residues. The germline V and J ends were trimmed by 3 bases and 4 bases, with 18 bases remaining between them. CDR3 nucleotides: TGTGCCAGCAGCTTGGGCCGCAGGGGACGGCCAGAGACCCAGTACTTC. Residues: CASSLGRRGRPETQYF.

This chain uses TRBV28 with TRBJ1-1; 9 bases fit TRBD1. Trimming at V came to 6 bases and at J to 1 base, leaving 9 bases not matched to a gene. Germline CDR1 MDHEN, CDR2 SYDVKM. The CDR3 is 16 residues long. For the CDR3, the DNA is TGTGCCAGCAGGACCCAACAGGGGGCCGGGAACACTGAAGCTTTCTTT. Amino acids: CASRTQQGAGNTEAFF.

The chain has TRBV5-1 and TRBJ2-7; D is ambiguous. The germline V gene has CDR1 SGHRS and CDR2 YFSETQ. There are 11 residues in the CDR3. The V end was cut by 3 bases, the J end by 4 bases, with 5 bases between. The CDR3 nucleotides are TGCGCCAGCAGCTCATTTTACGAGCAGTACTTC. Translated, it gives CASSSFYEQYF.

The chain combines TRBV7-9 with TRBJ1-2, with D perhaps TRBD1 (6 bases). Germline loops: CDR1 SEHNR, CDR2 FQNEAQ (reference sequence). The CDR3 extends over 17 amino acids. V gave up 4 bases and J gave up 0 bases, with 18 bases separating them. As DNA, the CDR3 is TGTGCCAGCAGCTCAACCGGGGGGCAGTACCCTAACTATGGCTACACCTTC. Protein: CASSSTGGQYPNYGYTF.

This chain joins TRBV5-1 and TRBJ2-2; 12 positions match TRBD2. The CDR3 is 16 residues long. Unmatched junction bases numbered 6, after V lost 4 bases and J lost 5 bases. Germline lookup yields CDR1 SGHRS and CDR2 YFSETQ. The CDR3 sequence: CASSQAGTSGTGELFF. The CDR3 nucleotides are TGCGCCAGCAGCCAGGCAGGGACTAGCGGGACCGGGGAGCTGTTTTTT. Combining the CDR3 with reference TRBV5-1 and TRBJ2-2 gives the whole variable domain KAGVTQTPRYLIKTRGQQVTLSCSPISGHRSVSWYQQTPGQGLQFLFEYFSETQRNKGNFPGRFSGRQFSNSRSEMNVSTLELGDSALYLCASSQAGTSGTGELFFGEGSRLTVL.

As DNA, the CDR3 is TGTGCCAGCAGCTTAGGAGGAGGTAGGAGGTACAATGAGCAGTTCTTC. Translation: CASSLGGGRRYNEQFF. The rearrangement links TRBV13 to TRBJ2-1; weak D call: TRBD2 (5 bases). Looked up from germline, CDR1 is PRHDT and CDR2 is FYEKMQ (reference sequence). This CDR3 has 16 amino acids. Trimming stripped 0 bases from V and 4 bases from J, with 13 bases between.

The chain is built from TRBV28 and TRBJ2-3, with 9 bases aligning to TRBD2. Germline loops: CDR1 MDHEN, CDR2 SYDVKM. The ends lost 3 bases at V and 0 bases at J; junction bases unmatched: 4. This CDR3 has 16 amino acids. The CDR3, as DNA: TGTGCCAGCAGTTTTACGGCGGGGGGGAGCACAGATACGCAGTATTTT. Residues: CASSFTAGGSTDTQYF.

The rearrangement links TRBV5-4 to TRBJ2-7, with TRBD1 matching over 7 bases. The CDR3 consists of 13 residues. V gave up 7 bases and J gave up 7 bases; unmatched junction bases: 11. Per germline, CDR1 SGHNT and CDR2 YYREEE (reference sequence). CDR3 in DNA: TGTGCCAGCCCCCAGAGGGGGCGAAGGGAGCAGTACTTC. Amino acids: CASPQRGRREQYF.

V gene TRBV30 combines with J gene TRBJ1-3; TRBD1 aligns across 8 bases. The trim removed 4 bases at V and 0 bases at J, leaving 8 bases unmatched. CDR1 is GTSNPN, CDR2 SVGIG, per germline (reference sequence). The CDR3 covers 16 residues. The CDR3 reads CAWTPGQGYSGNTIYF. CDR3 nucleotide sequence: TGTGCCTGGACCCCCGGACAGGGCTACTCTGGAAACACCATATATTTT.

The rearrangement links TRBV11-1 to TRBJ1-1; D is perhaps TRBD1 (5 bases). Germline CDR1 is SGHAT and CDR2 is FQDESV (reference sequence). V was trimmed by 6 bases and J by 13 bases, leaving 12 bases between them. CDR3 length: 10 amino acids. CDR3 bases: TGTGCCAGCAGTTCGGGGGATGGTTTCTTT. Translated: CASSSGDGFF.

The J gene is TRBJ1-5, the V gene TRBV19; 12 positions match TRBD1. V shed 2 bases and J 2 bases; nucleotides not matched to a gene: 10. Germline CDR1 reads LNHDA; CDR2 reads SQIVND (reference sequence). The CDR3 loop spans 19 amino acids. The CDR3 is CASSIFPGTGGIGNQPQHF. The CDR3 DNA is TGTGCCAGTAGTATATTTCCCGGGACAGGGGGCATTGGCAATCAGCCCCAGCATTTT.

The V gene is TRBV6-5, the J gene TRBJ1-1; TRBD1 matches at 7 bases. Germline CDR1 is MNHEY and CDR2 is SVGAGI. Trimming cost V 7 bases and J 4 bases; bases outside gene matches: 6. The CDR3 has 13 residues. The CDR3 here is CASIQQGTTEAFF. Written as DNA, the CDR3 is TGTGCCAGCATCCAACAGGGGACCACTGAAGCTTTCTTT.

The V gene is TRBV7-9, the J gene TRBJ2-2, with 12 bases fitting TRBD2. Germline CDR1 reads SEHNR; CDR2 reads FQNEAQ (reference sequence). V gave up 5 bases and J gave up 2 bases; unmatched junction bases: 3. The CDR3 loop spans 16 amino acids. The CDR3: CASSVLAGGNTGELFF. The CDR3 DNA is TGTGCCAGCAGCGTACTAGCGGGAGGTAACACCGGGGAGCTGTTTTTT.

The chain is built from TRBV19 and TRBJ2-3, with D possibly matching TRBD1 (5 bases). The V gene lost 11 bases and the J gene lost 7 bases, with 13 bases spanning the gap. The CDR3 extends over 11 amino acids. Germline assignment: CDR1 LNHDA and CDR2 SQIVND (reference sequence). The CDR3 loop is CAVYTGNTQYF. The CDR3 DNA follows: TGTGCCGTCTACACAGGAAATACGCAGTATTTT.

The chain couples TRBV9 to TRBJ2-3, with D maybe TRBD2 (5 bases). Germline V lookup: CDR1 SGDLS, CDR2 YYNGEE. Deletions cut 0 bases from V and 0 bases from J, with 11 bases between. The CDR3 spans 16 residues. DNA for the CDR3: TGTGCCAGCAGCGTAGTCGGGGAAGCTAGCACAGATACGCAGTATTTT. This codes for CASSVVGEASTDTQYF.

In its sample, this clone was seen once. The CDR3 DNA reads as TGTGCCAGCAGCCGCCGGGGACAGGAAGTGGAGCAGTACTTC. Protein: CASSRRGQEVEQYF. The chain uses TRBV28 and TRBJ2-7, with TRBD1 matching over 8 bases. Unmatched junction bases numbered 11, after V lost 6 bases and J lost 7 bases. Germline assignment: CDR1 MDHEN and CDR2 SYDVKM. This CDR3 contains 14 residues.

The rearrangement joins TRBV2 to TRBJ2-3, with D perhaps matching TRBD1 (6 bases). V was pared by 5 bases and J by 4 bases, with 7 bases between. The CDR3 is 12 residues long. Germline V gene sequence: CDR1 SNHLY, CDR2 FYNNEI. The CDR3 loop is CASSPGADTQYF. In nucleotides, the CDR3 is TGTGCCAGCAGTCCAGGGGCAGATACGCAGTATTTT.

The CDR3 is CASGEVGNSPLHF. The CDR3 nucleotides are TGTGCCAGCGGGGAGGTTGGTAATTCACCCCTCCACTTT. The genes are TRBV6-1 and TRBJ1-6; no clear D gene. V lost 8 bases and J lost 6, with 11 bases in between. Germline V lookup: CDR1 MNHNS, CDR2 SASEGT. The CDR3 extends over 13 amino acids.

This clone was recorded once. The genes are TRBV6-6 and TRBJ1-2, with 8 bases fitting TRBD1. Germline-derived CDR1 and CDR2 are MNHNY and SVGAGI (reference sequence). V gave up 2 bases and J gave up 7 bases; unmatched junction bases: 9. This CDR3 comprises 15 residues. CDR3 coding DNA: TGTGCCAGCAGTTACACGGGTCAGGGGGCGGGTGGCTACACCTTC. This sequence encodes CASSYTGQGAGGYTF.